What follows are 25 T cell receptor beta chains derived from one specimen sequenced in a study of shared clonotypes between healthy human individuals. Clones were sequenced by immunoSEQ multiplex PCR, and TCRdb holds only the in-frame ones, with some missing. The data contain 2 million to 3 million clones, approximately 93% of them singletons. Input material: naive CD4+ T cells from PBMCs. Specified subset: CD45RA+ positively selected. The receptors stem from a man in his late teens or twenties in good health. Some clones in this sample may be carry-over from other donors' samples.

This clone has only a few counts. The chain is built from TRBV5-1 and TRBJ1-5; 9 bases agree with TRBD1. CDR1 and CDR2 (germline): SGHRS, YFSETQ. The CDR3 runs 15 residues. Trimming took 2 bases from V and 5 from J; bases not matched to a gene: 5. For the CDR3, the DNA is TGCGCCAGCAGCTTCACAGGGGGCGGGGATCAGCCCCAGCATTTT. Amino acids: CASSFTGGGDQPQHF.

The chain couples TRBV27 to TRBJ2-1; 13 bases agree with TRBD2. CDR1 MNHEY and CDR2 SMNVEV come from the germline V gene (reference sequence). The CDR3 runs 17 residues. Trimming at V came to 5 bases and at J to 3 bases, leaving 7 bases not matched to a gene. The CDR3 is CASSGTSGRVFYNEQFF. CDR3 nucleotide sequence: TGTGCCAGCAGTGGAACTAGCGGGAGGGTGTTCTACAATGAGCAGTTCTTC.

The chain combines TRBV2 with TRBJ2-2; D is uncertain. Germline CDR1 reads SNHLY; CDR2 reads FYNNEI. The CDR3 totals 11 residues. The germline V and J ends were trimmed by 8 bases and 3 bases, with 4 bases remaining between them. CDR3 sequence reads: CASQYTGELFF. Written as DNA, the CDR3 is TGTGCCAGCCAATACACCGGGGAGCTGTTTTTT.

The rearrangement joins TRBV5-4 to TRBJ1-2, with 8 bases aligning to TRBD1. CDR1 is SGHNT, CDR2 YYREEE, per germline (reference sequence). J gave up 3 bases and V 0 bases, and 7 bases lay outside the gene matches. The CDR3 is 16 residues long. CDR3 residues: CASSLEGRGLDYGYTF. CDR3 DNA sequence: TGTGCCAGCAGCTTGGAGGGCAGGGGGCTGGACTATGGCTACACCTTC.

V gene TRBV27 combines with J gene TRBJ2-7, with a weak D call TRBD2 (6 bases). The CDR3 spans 13 residues. The ends were cut back, 6 bases at V and 6 bases at J, with 15 bases in the middle. Germline CDR1 MNHEY, CDR2 SMNVEV (reference sequence). The CDR3 sequence: CASRGTAGLEQYF. CDR3 bases: TGTGCCAGCAGGGGGACTGCAGGGCTCGAGCAGTACTTC.

This rearrangement joins TRBV10-1 to TRBJ2-7; possibly TRBD1 or TRBD2 for D (5 bases each). This CDR3 is built from 15 residues. V dropped 3 bases and J dropped 9 bases, with 21 bases sitting between them. Per germline, CDR1 WNHNN and CDR2 SYGVQD (reference sequence). As DNA, the CDR3 is TGCGCCAGCAGTGATATTCGGGACGGGATTCACGGGCAGTACTTC. Translated: CASSDIRDGIHGQYF.

The sample holds one count of this clone. This chain joins TRBV19 and TRBJ2-2; maybe TRBD1 (7 bases). The CDR3 runs 14 residues. The V gene lost 8 bases and the J gene lost 4 bases, with 14 bases spanning the gap. Germline V CDR1 and CDR2: LNHDA, SQIVND (reference sequence). The chain's CDR3 is CASGGTAVTGELFF. The DNA for the CDR3 is TGTGCCAGTGGAGGGACAGCCGTCACCGGGGAGCTGTTTTTT.

V and J are TRBV5-4 and TRBJ2-7; the match to TRBD2 covers 9 bases. CDR3 length: 16 residues. After removal of 4 bases from V and 5 bases from J, the junction contained 13 bases not matched to a gene. Germline V CDR1 and CDR2: SGHNT, YYREEE (reference sequence). The CDR3 is CASSPRGLAGADEQYF. CDR3 DNA sequence: TGTGCCAGCAGCCCCCGAGGGTTAGCGGGAGCGGACGAGCAGTACTTC.

The chain is built from TRBV2 and TRBJ2-3; D remains unclear. Germline V gene sequence: CDR1 SNHLY, CDR2 FYNNEI. The CDR3 is 15 residues long. V was clipped by 4 bases and J by 7 bases, with 18 bases between them. DNA of the CDR3: TGTGCCAGCAGTGTGGCGGTATCAAGAGGAAATACGCAGTATTTT. This sequence encodes CASSVAVSRGNTQYF.

The gene calls are TRBV14 and TRBJ1-4; tentative D call: TRBD1 (5 bases). Germline CDR1 and CDR2: SGHDN and FVKESK. V lost 4 bases to trimming and J lost 4 bases, with 13 bases between them. The CDR3 contains 15 residues. This CDR3 is CASSRNPGFNEKLFF. The CDR3 coding sequence is TGTGCCAGCAGCCGAAACCCAGGGTTTAATGAAAAACTGTTTTTT.

The chain is built from TRBV7-9 and TRBJ1-1, with D unclear. V was clipped by 6 bases and J by 1 base, with 9 bases between them. The CDR3 consists of 13 residues. Germline V gene sequence: CDR1 SEHNR, CDR2 FQNEAQ (reference sequence). The CDR3 region has the DNA TGTGCCAGCAGACTAGACGGGAACACTGAAGCTTTCTTT. Its translation: CASRLDGNTEAFF.

The chain couples TRBV28 to TRBJ1-3, with 8 positions matching TRBD1. The CDR3 contains 16 residues. Germline V gene sequence: CDR1 MDHEN, CDR2 SYDVKM. V gave up 6 bases and J gave up 0 bases; unmatched junction bases: 7. The CDR3 loop is CASRQPGQDSGNTIYF. CDR3 DNA sequence: TGTGCCAGCAGACAACCGGGACAGGACTCTGGAAACACCATATATTTT.

As to this clone: The sample holds other DNA sequences that translate to the same CDR3. The CDR3 region has the DNA TGTGCCAGCAGTTTAGCGGGGGCGGGGGAGCAGTACTTC. It is translated as CASSLAGAGEQYF. This rearrangement joins TRBV28 to TRBJ2-7, with D maybe TRBD2 (7 bases). Trimming stripped 2 bases from V and 7 bases from J, with 12 bases between. The CDR3 consists of 13 residues. Germline assignment: CDR1 MDHEN and CDR2 SYDVKM.

The chain joins TRBV7-9 to TRBJ2-3; the match to TRBD1 covers 8 bases. This CDR3 is 15 amino acids long. Germline V gene lookup returns CDR1 SEHNR and CDR2 FQNEAQ (reference sequence). V shed 6 bases, J shed 0 bases, and the junction held 5 bases outside the gene matches. Here the CDR3 DNA reads TGTGCCAGCAGTTTGACAGGGGTCAGCACAGATACGCAGTATTTT. It specifies CASSLTGVSTDTQYF.

J is TRBJ2-3 and V is TRBV7-2; possible D gene TRBD2, 5 bases. CDR3 length equals 15 residues. Germline-derived CDR1 and CDR2 are SGHTA and FQGNSA. Trimming pared 6 bases from V and 5 bases from J, leaving 18 bases between. The CDR3 sequence: CASRPDSQKGDTQYF. The CDR3 DNA is TGTGCCAGCAGACCGGACTCGCAAAAAGGAGATACGCAGTATTTT. Full variable domain (remainder filled in from reference TRBV7-2 and TRBJ2-3): GAGVSQSPSNKVTEKGKDVELRCDPISGHTALYWYRQSLGQGLEFLIYFQGNSAPDKSGLPSDRFSAERTGGSVSTLTIQRTQQEDSAVYLCASRPDSQKGDTQYFGPGTRLTVL.

This chain connects TRBV28 to TRBJ2-1, with TRBD2 matching over 9 bases. The germline gives CDR1 MDHEN, CDR2 SYDVKM. Trimming cost V 8 bases and J 0 bases; bases outside gene matches: 11. The CDR3 spans 17 residues. The CDR3: CASSLARTSASYNEQFF. The CDR3 region has the DNA TGTGCCAGCTCGTTGGCCCGGACTAGCGCCTCCTACAATGAGCAGTTCTTC.

The chain links TRBV5-4 to TRBJ2-5; D remains ambiguous. The DNA end is a closer match to TRBJ2-7, so the J assignment may be wrong. The germline V gene encodes CDR1 SGHNT and CDR2 YYREEE (reference sequence). The CDR3 has 13 amino acids. The CDR3 region is CASSGPNSYEQYF. The CDR3 DNA reads as TGTGCCAGCAGCGGGCCTAATTCCTACGAGCAGTACTTC.

This clone has a single count. The chain couples TRBV5-1 to TRBJ2-3, with 10 positions matching TRBD2. V trimming: 4 bases; J trimming: 4 bases; junction bases outside the gene matches: 6. The germline V gene encodes CDR1 SGHRS and CDR2 YFSETQ. The CDR3 is 15 amino acids. The chain's CDR3 is CASSGGTSVPDTQYF. The CDR3 bases are TGCGCCAGCAGCGGCGGGACTAGCGTTCCAGATACGCAGTATTTT.

This sequence joins TRBV7-3 and TRBJ1-5; TRBD1 matches 7 bases. CDR1 SGHTA and CDR2 FQGTGA come from the germline V gene. The CDR3 loop spans 13 amino acids. Trimming at V came to 6 bases and at J to 3 bases, leaving 2 bases not matched to a gene. The CDR3 protein is CASSTGANQPQHF. CDR3 in DNA: TGTGCCAGCAGTACAGGGGCCAATCAGCCCCAGCATTTT.

The chain uses TRBV28 and TRBJ2-2, with D possibly TRBD2 on 6 matching bases. This CDR3 region has 15 residues. Germline V gene lookup returns CDR1 MDHEN and CDR2 SYDVKM. V shed 1 base and J shed 5 bases, with 11 bases lying between them. CDR3 DNA sequence: TGTGCCAGCAGTTTATCGGGAGAGGGAACCGGGGAGCTGTTTTTT. As protein: CASSLSGEGTGELFF. Full variable domain (outside the CDR3, taken from reference TRBV28 and TRBJ2-2): DVKVTQSSRYLVKRTGEKVFLECVQDMDHENMFWYRQDPGLGLRLIYFSYDVKMKEKGDIPEGYSVSREKKERFSLILESASTNQTSMYLCASSLSGEGTGELFFGEGSRLTVL.

V is TRBV28 and J is TRBJ1-5, with 7 nucleotides matching TRBD1. The J segment lost 0 bases and the V segment lost 4 bases, leaving 18 bases of the junction unmatched. The CDR3 loop spans 20 amino acids. Per the germline V gene, CDR1 is MDHEN and CDR2 is SYDVKM. The CDR3 DNA sequence: TGTGCCAGCAGTTGGGTGAGGGGGCCCTCAAATATCTATAGCAATCAGCCCCAGCATTTT. It encodes CASSWVRGPSNIYSNQPQHF.

With regard to this clone: Other DNA variants within this sample encode the same CDR3. The chain is built from TRBV27 and TRBJ2-1; a possible D gene is TRBD1 (6 bases). CDR3 length: 12 amino acids. Germline V gene data show CDR1 as MNHEY and CDR2 as SMNVEV (reference sequence). V lost 4 bases and J lost 7, with 8 bases in between. This chain's CDR3 is CASSSRGNEQFF. CDR3 coding DNA: TGTGCCAGCAGTTCGAGGGGGAATGAGCAGTTCTTC.

This rearrangement joins TRBV4-3 to TRBJ2-3; the match to TRBD2 covers 12 bases. Germline-derived CDR1 and CDR2 are LGHNA and YSLEER. Trimming removed 0 bases from V and 2 bases from J; junction bases left unmatched: 9. The CDR3 is 19 residues long. The CDR3 DNA follows: TGCGCCAGCAGCCAAGAGCCCCTAGCGGGAGGGACCCTCACAGATACGCAGTATTTT. It encodes CASSQEPLAGGTLTDTQYF.

This rearrangement joins TRBV2 to TRBJ1-3; TRBD1 matches at 7 bases. J gave up 2 bases and V 9 bases, and 4 bases lay outside the gene matches. This CDR3 comprises 13 residues. From germline, CDR1 is SNHLY and CDR2 FYNNEI. The CDR3 protein is CARQGSAGNTIYF. The CDR3 bases are TGTGCCAGACAGGGGAGCGCTGGAAACACCATATATTTT.

This CDR3 is CASSQEAGYNQPQHF. The CDR3 DNA follows: TGCGCCAGCAGCCAAGAGGCAGGGTACAATCAGCCCCAGCATTTT. This chain connects TRBV4-3 to TRBJ1-5, with TRBD1 as a possible D gene (5 bases). Germline V lookup: CDR1 LGHNA, CDR2 YSLEER. The ends were cut back, 0 bases at V and 3 bases at J, with 9 bases in the middle. The CDR3 is 15 residues long.